This T cell receptor beta chain was recovered during a study of cytomegalovirus exposure and HLA in healthy donors. V was clipped by 6 bases and J by 5 bases; unmatched bases: 6. Germline values: CDR1 MNHNS, CDR2 SASEGT. The CDR3 length is 15 residues. Primers: 60 Vbeta forward and 13 Jbeta reverse. Data came from immunoSEQ multiplex PCR; TCRdb stores just in-frame clones and leaves some out. This table holds about 200,000 clones, under 80% found once. About this clone itself: The antigen remains undetermined.

Study results and caveats: An analysis was carried out at a later point. It showed that HLA-associated TCR beta chains were more clonally expanded than equally common non-associated chains.

The source is a girl aged 2 to 10 in good health and CMV-seronegative. This rearrangement joins TRBV6-1 to TRBJ2-5, with 13 bases aligning to TRBD2. Sample: PBMCs. Here the CDR3 DNA reads TGTGCCAGCAGAGCACTAGCGGGGGGGCAGGAGACCCAGTACTTC. It translates to CASRALAGGQETQYF.